The 7 T cell receptor beta chains below come from one sample, sequenced in a study of liver allograft versus peripheral blood T cells. Study as a whole: In transplanted livers, T cell receptor repertoires were compared with those found in the recipients' peripheral blood.

Via MiXCR, TCRdb re-called the reads, giving one row per CDR3 protein. The sample holds about 14,000 distinct CDR3 sequences, roughly 20% seen once. The receptors were sampled from a human patient who had a liver transplant. The graft donor may have given rise to some T cells.

By sample share, this clonotype is medium-sized. The rearrangement uses TRBV5-4 and TRBJ1-2; TRBD1 might be the D (5 bases). The CDR3 totals 14 residues. V was clipped by 0 bases and J by 4 bases, with 10 bases between them. Germline loops: CDR1 SGHNT, CDR2 YYREEE (reference sequence). The CDR3 region is CASSLAGQAYGYTF. The CDR3 nucleotides read TGTGCCAGCAGCTTGGCAGGGCAGGCCTATGGCTACACCTTC.

Only a few counts were recorded for this clonotype. CDR3 DNA: TGCAGCGTTCGGAAGGGTGACTCTGGGGCCAACGTCCTGACTTTC. Amino acids: CSVRKGDSGANVLTF. The genes are TRBV29-1 and TRBJ2-6; D gene ambiguous. CDR1 is SQVTM and CDR2 is ANQGSEA in the germline V gene. The CDR3 covers 15 residues. Between the trimmed V and J ends, which lost 5 bases and 0 bases, there was a span of 11 bases.

CDR3 protein: CASSPIGGDANTGELFF. The CDR3 DNA sequence: TGTGCCAGCTCACCCATTGGGGGGGACGCGAACACCGGGGAGCTGTTTTTT. The chain couples TRBV18 to TRBJ2-2; 7 positions match TRBD2. J lost 0 bases, V lost 3 bases, and 7 bases had no gene match. The length of the CDR3 is 17 residues. Germline-derived CDR1 and CDR2 are KGHSH and LQKENI.

V and J are TRBV20-1 and TRBJ1-6; 10 nucleotides line up with TRBD1. The V and J ends lost 6 bases and 8 bases, in that order; junction bases with no gene match: 4. Germline loops: CDR1 DFQATT, CDR2 SNEGSKA (reference sequence). This CDR3 is built from 13 residues. The CDR3 DNA reads TGCAGTGCCCTTGGACAGGGGGATTCACCCCTCCACTTT. Translated: CSALGQGDSPLHF.

A few counts support this clonotype. This rearrangement joins TRBV18 to TRBJ1-4; perhaps TRBD1 as D (5 bases). The CDR3 consists of 15 residues. Germline V lookup: CDR1 KGHSH, CDR2 LQKENI. V lost 6 bases to trimming and J lost 0 bases, with 11 bases between them. The CDR3: CASSRGVSTNEKLFF. For the CDR3, the DNA is TGTGCCAGCTCGCGGGGGGTTTCAACTAATGAAAAACTGTTTTTT. Full variable domain (outside the CDR3, taken from reference TRBV18 and TRBJ1-4): NAGVMQNPRHLVRRRGQEARLRCSPMKGHSHVYWYRQLPEEGLKFMVYLQKENIIDESGMPKERFSAEFPKEGPSILRIQQVVRGDSAAYFCASSRGVSTNEKLFFGSGTQLSVL.

A note on this clonotype: A much larger clone differs by one base, so this may be a read error. The chain couples TRBV6-5 to TRBJ2-1; 9 bases map to TRBD1. CDR3 length: 16 amino acids. The V segment lost 8 bases and the J segment 5 bases; nucleotides outside the gene matches: 13. The germline V gene encodes CDR1 MNHEY and CDR2 SVGAGI. The CDR3 loop is CASLGWTGEGNNEQFF. Written as DNA, the CDR3 is TGTGCCAGCCTCGGGTGGACAGGGGAAGGAAACAATGAGCAGTTCTTC.

This clonotype is termed medium-sized (0.01 to 0.1%). V gene TRBV18 combines with J gene TRBJ1-1, with 9 bases lining up with TRBD1. V shed 6 bases, J shed 4 bases, and the junction held 9 bases outside the gene matches. From germline, CDR1 is KGHSH and CDR2 LQKENI. CDR3 length: 15 amino acids. The CDR3 protein is CASSQTGGVSTEAFF. CDR3 DNA: TGTGCCAGCTCGCAAACAGGGGGCGTATCCACTGAAGCTTTCTTT.